The rows below give T cell receptor beta chains drawn from one sample of a study of cytomegalovirus exposure and HLA in healthy donors. The table came from immunoSEQ multiplex PCR; TCRdb's copy has only in-frame clones and leaves some out. Altogether 85,000 to 120,000 clones are present, over 65% being singletons, with the ten largest covering 2.5% to 3%. The specimen was PBMCs. The receptors come from a man aged 40-49 years in good health and CMV-seronegative. CDR3s include the opening cysteine and the closing phenylalanine or tryptophan. A D gene is named only where the DNA matches it firmly.

TRBV11-2,TRBJ2-1,TRBD1,CASSLTGGSSYNEQFF,TGTGCCAGCAGCTTGACAGGGGGTAGCTCCTACAATGAGCAGTTCTTC
TRBV28,TRBJ2-7,NA,CASRPAGSSYEQYF,TGTGCCAGCAGGCCGGCAGGATCGAGCTACGAGCAGTACTTC
TRBV27,TRBJ1-2,NA,CASSVGQGSGYTF,TGTGCCAGCAGTGTCGGGCAGGGGAGCGGCTACACCTTC
TRBV4-2,TRBJ1-2,TRBD1,CASSPIRQGIEWDGYTF,TGTGCCAGCAGCCCGATTCGACAGGGGATAGAATGGGATGGCTACACCTTC
TRBV7-2,TRBJ2-7,TRBD1,CASSLQTGAYEQYF,TGTGCCAGCAGCCTACAGACAGGGGCCTACGAGCAGTACTTC
TRBV19,TRBJ1-5,NA,CASSIAGRGQMSPQHF,TGTGCCAGTAGTATAGCCGGGAGGGGCCAGATGTCGCCCCAGCATTTT
TRBV6-5,TRBJ1-2,TRBD1,CASSPLGTGGYGYTF,TGTGCCAGCAGTCCCCTCGGGACAGGGGGATATGGCTACACCTTC
TRBV27,TRBJ2-2,NA,CASSLFGGANTGELFF,TGTGCCAGCAGTTTATTCGGCGGGGCGAACACCGGGGAGCTGTTTTTT
TRBV7-6,TRBJ2-2,NA,CASLGHNTGELFF,TGTGCCAGCTTGGGACATAACACCGGGGAGCTGTTTTTT
TRBV9,TRBJ2-3,TRBD2,CASSRGTSLFTDTQYF,TGTGCCAGCAGCCGTGGGACTAGCCTCTTCACAGATACGCAGTATTTT
TRBV29-1,TRBJ1-1,TRBD1,CSGDRSTEAFF,TGCAGCGGGGACAGATCCACTGAAGCTTTCTTT
TRBV5-4,TRBJ2-3,TRBD2,CASSLGSGGAYSDTQYF,TGTGCCAGCAGCTTGGGGAGCGGGGGGGCCTATTCAGATACGCAGTATTTT
TRBV6-5,TRBJ2-7,TRBD1,CASSRTGYEQYF,TGTGCCAGCAGCCGGACAGGTTACGAGCAGTACTTC
TRBV5-4,TRBJ1-2,TRBD1,CASSFRTGKEYGYTF,TGTGCCAGCAGCTTCCGGACAGGGAAAGAGTATGGCTACACCTTC
TRBV18,TRBJ1-2,TRBD1,CASSPGQTQSYGYTF,TGTGCCAGCTCACCGGGACAGACCCAAAGTTATGGCTACACCTTC